One sample yielded the 11 T cell receptor beta chains listed below, sequenced in a study of blood T cells in healthy people across ages. A second roughly 6 to 12 cycle PCR used barcoded and J-beta primers. TCRdb re-derived calls from the 5' RACE reads in MiXCR, one entry per CDR3 protein. The sample yields some 1.5 million distinct CDR3 sequences, roughly 27% seen once. Sequenced: blood. The origin of the receptors is a woman aged 30 to 39 in good health.

This clonotype has a handful of counts. This chain links TRBV5-1 with TRBJ1-1, with 7 bases that match TRBD1. The CDR3 consists of 15 residues. CDR1 is SGHRS and CDR2 is YFSETQ in the germline V gene. The ends lost 1 base at V and 0 bases at J; junction bases unmatched: 3. CDR3 residues: CASSLWGQMNTEAFF. CDR3 nucleotide sequence: TGCGCCAGCAGCTTGTGGGGACAGATGAACACTGAAGCTTTCTTT.

The rearrangement links TRBV28 to TRBJ2-3; 7 bases are a match to TRBD2. The CDR3 totals 18 residues. J lost 3 bases, V lost 2 bases, and 14 bases had no gene match. In germline, CDR1 is MDHEN, CDR2 SYDVKM. CDR3 bases: TGTGCCAGCAGTTTAGTTGGCCTATCGCGCGGGGGAACAGATACGCAGTATTTT. Translating it yields CASSLVGLSRGGTDTQYF. The full variable domain, its missing parts supplied by reference TRBV28 and TRBJ2-3, is DVKVTQSSRYLVKRTGEKVFLECVQDMDHENMFWYRQDPGLGLRLIYFSYDVKMKEKGDIPEGYSVSREKKERFSLILESASTNQTSMYLCASSLVGLSRGGTDTQYFGPGTRLTVL.

The V and J genes are TRBV5-1 and TRBJ2-1; TRBD1 or TRBD2 may be the D gene (5 bases each). This CDR3 is 18 amino acids long. Germline V gives CDR1 SGHRS, CDR2 YFSETQ. V dropped 1 base and J dropped 5 bases, with 22 bases sitting between them. For the CDR3, the DNA is TGCGCCAGCAGCTTGAGGGGCCCTGGGCAGGGACGGGACAATGAGCAGTTCTTC. Residues: CASSLRGPGQGRDNEQFF.

The chain is built from TRBV5-6 and TRBJ1-1; TRBD1 might be the D (5 bases). Per germline, CDR1 SGHDT and CDR2 YYEEEE. V lost 5 bases, J lost 6 bases, and 17 bases lay in between. This CDR3 spans 14 amino acids. The CDR3 nucleotides are TGTGCCAGCAGGTCTTCGGGGGGTCCTTCTGAAGCTTTCTTT. As protein: CASRSSGGPSEAFF.

This clonotype was seen many times. This sequence joins TRBV11-2 and TRBJ2-1; 8 bases line up with TRBD2. Germline V gene data show CDR1 as SGHAT and CDR2 as FQNNGV. Trimming took 5 bases from V and 2 from J; bases not matched to a gene: 5. CDR3 size: 15 residues. Here the CDR3 DNA reads TGTGCCAGCAGCCGGGGGGGCGTCACCTACAATGAGCAGTTCTTC. Its protein is CASSRGGVTYNEQFF.

This clonotype came up a few times. The chain employs TRBV5-1 and TRBJ2-1; D may match TRBD1 or TRBD2 (5 bases each). There are 16 residues in the CDR3. V lost 0 bases and J lost 4, with 14 bases in between. The germline V gene has CDR1 SGHRS and CDR2 YFSETQ. DNA for the CDR3: TGCGCCAGCAGCTTGGGCGGGCAGGGAATTTACAATGAGCAGTTCTTC. It encodes CASSLGGQGIYNEQFF.

The chain joins TRBV9 to TRBJ1-6; perhaps TRBD1 as D (6 bases). Looked up from germline, CDR1 is SGDLS and CDR2 is YYNGEE. V was pared by 0 bases and J by 8 bases, with 9 bases between. This CDR3 has 14 residues. For the CDR3, the DNA is TGTGCCAGCAGCGTAGTACAGGGTGATTCACCCCTCCACTTT. Protein product: CASSVVQGDSPLHF. The variable domain in full, completed from reference TRBV9 and TRBJ1-6, reads DSGVTQTPKHLITATGQRVTLRCSPRSGDLSVYWYQQSLDQGLQFLIQYYNGEERAKGNILERFSAQQFPDLHSELNLSSLELGDSALYFCASSVVQGDSPLHFGNGTRLTVT.

Remarks on this clonotype: The final CDR3 position lacks the conserved phenylalanine or tryptophan, pointing to a likely read error. The chain has TRBV24-1 and TRBJ2-6; D is undetermined. Trimming took 5 bases from V and 2 from J, leaving 9 bases between them. Germline lookup yields CDR1 KGHDR and CDR2 SFDVKD. The CDR3 extends over 15 amino acids. CDR3 protein: CATSGTDTGANVLTV. Written as DNA, the CDR3 is TGTGCCACCAGTGGAACGGATACTGGGGCCAACGTCCTGACTGTC.

This clonotype was counted between two and nine times. The CDR3 region is CASSLTGTISYEQYF. Here the CDR3 DNA reads TGTGCCAGCAGTCTCACCGGGACTATTAGCTACGAGCAGTACTTC. The V and J genes are TRBV12-3 or TRBV12-4 and TRBJ2-7; 7 bases map to TRBD2. The CDR3 length is 15 residues. Unmatched junction bases numbered 10, after V lost 5 bases and J lost 3 bases.

A few counts support this clonotype. The chain couples TRBV28 to TRBJ2-7; tentative D call: TRBD2 (5 bases). V was clipped by 5 bases and J by 2 bases, with 13 bases between them. CDR1 MDHEN and CDR2 SYDVKM come from the germline V gene. The CDR3 has 14 amino acids. Here the CDR3 DNA reads TGTGCCAGCAGTATGACCGGGGTCCCCTACGAGCAGTACTTC. Translation: CASSMTGVPYEQYF.

This clonotype was detected ten times or more. The gene calls are TRBV29-1 and TRBJ2-1; D is ambiguous. The CDR3 covers 11 residues. Trimming removed 5 bases at V and 6 bases at J, with 8 bases between. CDR1 and CDR2 from the germline V gene are SQVTM and ANQGSEA. In DNA form, the CDR3 reads TGCAGCGTTCAGGACGCCAATGAGCAGTTCTTC. Its translation is CSVQDANEQFF.